These T cell receptor beta chains were read from a single sample in a study of T cell responses to AZD1222 COVID-19 vaccine. TCRdb's table, derived via immunoSEQ multiplex PCR, lists solely in-frame clones and lacks some. This table holds roughly 120,000 clones, 80% to 90% found once. The sample was peripheral blood, taken on day 0 of AZD1222 vaccination. These receptors were obtained from an adult in good health. Both conserved end residues are part of each CDR3. D genes are given only for firm matches. Not all rows give a size; the values are once, few, many and, for expanded clones, a class.

v_call	d_call	clone_size	j_call	cdr3_aa	cdr3_nt
TRBV7-9	.	.	TRBJ2-7	CASNRQAYEQYF	TGTGCCAGCAACCGACAGGCCTACGAGCAGTACTTC
TRBV28	.	.	TRBJ2-1	CASIRGGSYNEQFF	TGTGCCAGCATCCGGGGAGGCTCCTACAATGAGCAGTTCTTC
TRBV3-1/TRBV3-2	.	once	TRBJ2-3	CASSLSTDTQYF	TGTGCCAGCAGCCTTAGCACAGATACGCAGTATTTT
TRBV7-2	.	.	TRBJ2-5	CASSLAVRETQYF	TGTGCCAGCAGCTTAGCCGTCCGGGAGACCCAGTACTTC
TRBV5-1	.	.	TRBJ2-5	CASSWIPGEWETQYF	TGCGCCAGCAGCTGGATTCCGGGAGAATGGGAGACCCAGTACTTC
TRBV24-1	.	.	TRBJ2-7	CATSRSGTEYEQYF	TGTGCCACCAGCCGGTCCGGGACGGAGTACGAGCAGTACTTC
TRBV9	TRBD1	.	TRBJ2-7	CASSVQPGQGEVEQYF	TGTGCCAGCAGCGTACAACCGGGACAGGGGGAAGTGGAGCAGTACTTC
TRBV18	.	.	TRBJ1-1	CASSPPGFRGTEAFF	TGTGCCAGCTCACCACCGGGGTTTCGGGGCACTGAAGCTTTCTTT
TRBV7-7	.	.	TRBJ1-2	CASSLGVPGLNYGYTF	TGTGCTAGCAGCTTAGGGGTCCCGGGCTTGAACTATGGCTACACCTTC
TRBV18	TRBD1	.	TRBJ2-1	CASSRDRANEQFF	TGTGCCAGCTCGCGGGACAGGGCGAATGAGCAGTTCTTC
TRBV5-4	.	few	TRBJ2-2	CASTPMEMNTGELFF	TGTGCCAGCACTCCGATGGAGATGAACACCGGGGAGCTGTTTTTT
TRBV9	.	.	TRBJ1-2	CASSVDWQGNYGYTF	TGTGCCAGCAGCGTAGATTGGCAGGGGAACTATGGCTACACCTTC
TRBV10-2	TRBD1	.	TRBJ2-5	CASSERDRVQETQYF	TGCGCCAGCAGTGAGAGGGACAGGGTCCAAGAGACCCAGTACTTC
TRBV7-9	.	.	TRBJ2-7	CASSLEPGQIYEQYF	TGTGCCAGCAGCCTTGAACCGGGACAAATCTACGAGCAGTACTTC